The clone carrying this T cell receptor beta chain was observed at least ten times. Those who donated were healthy HIV-negative adults, with no recent acute infections or vaccinations reported. Profiling relied on immunoSEQ multiplex PCR, and the TCRdb table lists in-frame clones only, not all of them. This sample yields hundreds of thousands of clones, of which around 78% are seen a single time; around 1.8% belongs to the top ten. The sample comes from a study of shared clonotypes between healthy human individuals. This CDR3 comprises 15 residues. The V gene's germline CDR1 is SGHVS and CDR2 FQNEAQ. V shed 5 bases and J shed 0 bases, with 13 bases lying between them.

This TCR derives from a woman in her twenties or thirties in good health. The rearrangement uses TRBV7-8 and TRBJ1-1, with a weak D call TRBD1 (6 bases). Sequencing used memory CD4+ T cells sorted from blood. Subset reported: CD45RA-negative fraction. The CDR3 here is CASSLGQNMNTEAFF. As DNA, the CDR3 is TGTGCCAGCAGCCTAGGACAGAACATGAACACTGAAGCTTTCTTT.